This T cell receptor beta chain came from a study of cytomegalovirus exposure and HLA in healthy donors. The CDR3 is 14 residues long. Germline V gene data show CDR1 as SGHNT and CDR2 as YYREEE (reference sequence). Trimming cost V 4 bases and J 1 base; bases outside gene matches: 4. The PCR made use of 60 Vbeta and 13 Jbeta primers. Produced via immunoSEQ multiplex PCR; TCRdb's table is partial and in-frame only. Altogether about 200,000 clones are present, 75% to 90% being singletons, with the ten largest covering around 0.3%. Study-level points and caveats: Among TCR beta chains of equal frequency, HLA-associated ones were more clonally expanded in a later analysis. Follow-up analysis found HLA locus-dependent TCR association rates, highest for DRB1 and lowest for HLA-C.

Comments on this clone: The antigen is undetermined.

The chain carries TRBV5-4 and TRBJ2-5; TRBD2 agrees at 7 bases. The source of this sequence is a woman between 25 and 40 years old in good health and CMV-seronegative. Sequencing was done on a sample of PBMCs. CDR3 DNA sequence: TGTGCCAGCAGCCGTCAGCGGGGCCAAGAGACCCAGTACTTC. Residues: CASSRQRGQETQYF.